These T cell receptor beta chains were read from a single sample in a study of blood T cell repertoires in COVID-19. Using immunoSEQ multiplex PCR, the repertoire was profiled, and TCRdb retains in-frame clones only, with some absent. Of about 200,000 clones listed, 75% to 90% were seen once; the top ten hold around 4.5%. The sequenced material came from PBMCs or T cells enriched from blood (not recorded which). Receptors originate from a woman aged 30 to 39 who had been exposed to COVID-19. CDR3s leave out the opening cysteine and the closing phenylalanine or tryptophan. Clone size, where shown, is once, few, many, or a class for clones that have expanded.

j_call | cdr3_length | v_call | clone_size | cdr3_aa
TRBJ1-1 | 10 | TRBV11-3 | once | ASSFGDTEAF
TRBJ2-7 | 13 | TRBV5-1 | . | ASKVSFGGGDEQY
TRBJ1-2 | 9 | TRBV29-1 | . | SGQGRYGYT
TRBJ1-6 | 13 | TRBV27 | . | ARGGAGFVVVPLH
TRBJ2-1 | 9 | TRBV12-3/TRBV12-4 | . | ASGAYNEQF
TRBJ2-1 | 12 | TRBV5-1 | . | ASSVGQGSNEQF
TRBJ2-5 | 11 | TRBV19 | few | ASSIRQAGTQY
TRBJ2-3 | 12 | TRBV29-1 | . | SVAGQGGTDTQY
TRBJ2-7 | 13 | TRBV9 | . | ASSEGSGGPYEQY
TRBJ1-6 | 14 | TRBV10-3 | . | AISESRQGADSPLH
TRBJ2-2 | 15 | TRBV5-1 | . | ASSILARGVDTGELF
TRBJ2-5 | 15 | TRBV24-1 | . | ATSDGLLAGLQETQY
TRBJ1-2 | 14 | TRBV19 | . | ASSPQGTGGQEGYT
TRBJ2-4 | 11 | TRBV2 | . | ASLAEAKNIQY
TRBJ1-6 | 10 | TRBV21-1 | once | ASPKGGTPLH
TRBJ2-1 | 14 | TRBV7-3 | . | ASSSYGGAAYNEQF
TRBJ2-7 | 15 | TRBV7-9 | medium-sized | ASSSTGRGAPLGEQY